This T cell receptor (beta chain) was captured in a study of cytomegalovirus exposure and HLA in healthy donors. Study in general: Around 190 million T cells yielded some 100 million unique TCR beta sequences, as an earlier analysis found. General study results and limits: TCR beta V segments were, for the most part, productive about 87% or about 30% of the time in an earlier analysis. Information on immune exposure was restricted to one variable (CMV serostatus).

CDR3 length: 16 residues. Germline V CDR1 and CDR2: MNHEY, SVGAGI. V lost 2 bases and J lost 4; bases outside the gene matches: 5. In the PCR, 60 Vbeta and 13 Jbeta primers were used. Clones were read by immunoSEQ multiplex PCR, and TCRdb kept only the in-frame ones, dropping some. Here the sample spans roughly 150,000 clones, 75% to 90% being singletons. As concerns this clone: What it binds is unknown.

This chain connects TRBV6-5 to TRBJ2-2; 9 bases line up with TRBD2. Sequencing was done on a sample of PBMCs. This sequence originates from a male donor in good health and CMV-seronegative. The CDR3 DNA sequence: TGTGCCAGCAGTTACACCGCTAGCGGGGTCACCGGGGAGCTGTTTTTT. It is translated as CASSYTASGVTGELFF.